This TCR beta chain derives from a study of T and B cells in COVID-19 patients. Study-wide background: Peripheral blood came from COVID-19 patients with active infection or after recovery. Active-infection patients were older, median roughly 70 years, than recovered patients, median 34 years. Study observations and caveats: Patients with COVID-19 reportedly showed strongly skewed T cell receptor beta variable and joining gene usage. Blood from mildly ill patients while symptomatic, and early samples from severe cases, were scarce.

TRB was amplified from around 250-500 ng of blood genomic DNA. With regard to this clonotype: The antigen remains unidentified.

BIOMED2 TRB-A/B primer pools were used in multiplex TRB PCR. From the multiplex PCR reads, TCRdb called clonotypes with MiXCR, one entry per CDR3 protein. Here the sample spans more than 7,500 distinct CDR3 sequences, approximately 30% being singletons. The CDR3 is 13 residues long. Trimming stripped 0 bases from V and 3 bases from J, with 6 bases between. Germline V lookup: CDR1 PRHDT, CDR2 FYEKMQ (reference sequence). This sequence joins TRBV13 and TRBJ2-7; no firm D call. Sequencing was done on a sample of blood. The TCR sequence derives from a human donor with active COVID-19. This CDR3 reads CASSLGRLYEQYF. DNA of the CDR3: TGTGCCAGCAGCTTAGGCCGCCTCTACGAGCAGTACTTC.